This passage covers 3 T cell receptor beta chains from one sample sequenced in a study of blood T cell repertoires in COVID-19. Libraries were prepared by immunoSEQ multiplex PCR; TCRdb keeps only in-frame clonotypes and omits some of them. The table has about 180,000 clones, about 85% seen once. The sequenced material came from peripheral blood. The origin of the receptors is a woman aged 25 to 39 with active or convalescent COVID-19.

The gene calls are TRBV24-1 and TRBJ2-1, with 9 bases lining up with TRBD1. The CDR3 length is 11 residues. CDR1 and CDR2 (germline): KGHDR, SFDVKD. CDR3 amino acids: CAVTGGNEQFF. The DNA for the CDR3 is TGTGCTGTGACAGGGGGCAATGAGCAGTTCTTC.

This clone was found once. The rearrangement joins TRBV3-1 (or the pseudogene TRBV3-2) to TRBJ2-7; no clear D gene. CDR3 length equals 14 residues. Germline CDR1 and CDR2: LGHDT and YNNKEL (reference sequence). V lost 4 bases and J lost 0, with 10 bases in between. The CDR3 region has the DNA TGTGCCAGCAGCCCCCGGGTTTCCTCCTACGAGCAGTACTTC. It encodes CASSPRVSSYEQYF.

As DNA, the CDR3 is TGTGCCAGCAGCTTAGGCGAACAGCCCCAGCATTTT. This codes for CASSLGEQPQHF. The chain combines TRBV7-9 with TRBJ1-5; unclear D gene. The CDR3 has 12 residues. V gave up 1 base and J gave up 7 bases, with 5 bases separating them. Per germline, CDR1 SEHNR and CDR2 FQNEAQ (reference sequence).